This TCR beta chain is drawn from a study of T cells in Graves' hyperthyroidism and ophthalmopathy. Broader study findings: Most clonotypes expanded in thyroid above 0.001 were likewise present in blood.

From germline, CDR1 is SGHTA and CDR2 FQGNSA. CDR3 size: 11 residues. Trimming stripped 11 bases from V and 4 bases from J, with 10 bases between. In regard to this clonotype: The antigen remains undetermined.

RNA transcripts were the template for amplifying TCR beta CDR3 regions. Carried out on the TCR CDR3, a first-round RT-PCR used the HTBI primer set. TCRdb analysed the multiplex PCR reads with MiXCR anew, one entry per CDR3 protein. The repertoire holds roughly 570,000 distinct CDR3 sequences, with just over 45% as singletons. Subjects aged 18 to 65 presented with newly diagnosed hyperthyroidism of less than 2 months' duration. Clinical symptoms, serum thyroxine, TRAb, thyroid ultrasound and orbital computed tomography established diagnosis. This chain connects TRBV7-2 to TRBJ2-3; the D is unclear. The origin of this receptor is a woman aged 18-29 years with Graves' hyperthyroidism. The sample consisted of peripheral blood or thyroid tissue (not recorded which). The CDR3 sequence is CAGTYSDTQYF. In nucleotides, the CDR3 is TGTGCCGGCACCTACTCAGATACGCAGTATTTT.